The 10 T cell receptor beta chains below were found in one sample sequenced in a study of cytomegalovirus exposure and HLA in healthy donors. The PCR contained 60 Vbeta and 13 Jbeta primers. Data came from immunoSEQ multiplex PCR; TCRdb stores just in-frame clones and leaves some out. The repertoire holds nearly 200,000 clones, with about 87% as singletons. Sequences were obtained from PBMCs. Source of these receptors: a young man in good health and CMV-seronegative.

This clone was detected only a few times. The chain couples TRBV5-1 to TRBJ1-1, with D possibly being TRBD1 (5 bases). Trimming left V 0 bases short and J 4 bases short, with 13 bases between. Per germline, CDR1 SGHRS and CDR2 YFSETQ. CDR3 length: 15 amino acids. Here the CDR3 reads CASSLDEGRSTEAFF. The CDR3 DNA reads as TGCGCCAGCAGCTTGGACGAGGGGAGGTCCACTGAAGCTTTCTTT.

The chain recombines TRBV7-2 with TRBJ2-1, with TRBD2 identical over 12 bases. The CDR3 runs to 15 residues. Per the germline V gene, CDR1 is SGHTA and CDR2 is FQGNSA. J lost 3 bases, V lost 5 bases, and 2 bases had no gene match. CDR3 sequence: CASSKLAGGYNEQFF. CDR3 DNA sequence: TGTGCCAGCAGCAAACTAGCGGGGGGCTACAATGAGCAGTTCTTC.

The V call is TRBV29-1, the J call TRBJ1-4, with D possibly being TRBD1 (5 bases). This CDR3 region has 13 residues. Germline V lookup: CDR1 SQVTM, CDR2 ANQGSEA. Trimming cost V 1 base and J 5 bases, with 8 bases left between them. The CDR3 loop is CSVEGGSNEKLFF. In DNA, the CDR3 is TGCAGCGTTGAAGGGGGCTCAAATGAAAAACTGTTTTTT.

The chain recombines TRBV18 with TRBJ1-5, with D possibly matching TRBD1 (5 bases). Germline CDR1 and CDR2: KGHSH and LQKENI. V was trimmed by 2 bases and J by 2 bases, leaving 13 bases between them. CDR3 size: 16 residues. CDR3 coding DNA: TGTGCCAGCTCACCAGGCTTGGGGCTACGCAATCAGCCCCAGCATTTT. This sequence encodes CASSPGLGLRNQPQHF.

The chain carries TRBV4-1 and TRBJ1-4; D not certain. This CDR3 is built from 16 residues. Germline CDR1 MGHRA, CDR2 YSYEKL. V lost 3 bases and J lost 0, with 11 bases in between. CDR3 nucleotides: TGCGCCAGCAGCCAGCAGCCCCAGGCAACTAATGAAAAACTGTTTTTT. It translates to CASSQQPQATNEKLFF.

The rearrangement links TRBV4-3 to TRBJ2-3; the D is unclear. In germline, CDR1 is LGHNA, CDR2 YSLEER. CDR3 length: 14 residues. The ends were cut back, 4 bases at V and 6 bases at J, with 14 bases in the middle. The DNA for the CDR3 is TGCGCCAGCAGCCCCTATTCTTCGGAGGATACGCAGTATTTT. Translation gives CASSPYSSEDTQYF.

This clone was seen a handful of times. Other nucleotide sequences from this sample produce the same CDR3. This chain joins TRBV10-3 and TRBJ2-7; no definite D call. Germline V gene sequence: CDR1 ENHRY, CDR2 SYGVKD. V gave up 8 bases and J gave up 1 base, with 6 bases separating them. The length of the CDR3 is 11 residues. The CDR3 spells CAIRTSYEQYF. As DNA, the CDR3 is TGTGCCATCCGAACATCCTACGAGCAGTACTTC.

The chain links TRBV7-2 to TRBJ1-1; D is undetermined. Germline CDR1 reads SGHTA; CDR2 reads FQGNSA. The CDR3 runs to 17 residues. Trimming shortened V by 1 base and J by 0 bases, and 15 bases separated the two germline ends. CDR3 amino acids: CASSLVRSGFVNTEAFF. CDR3 in DNA: TGTGCCAGCAGCTTAGTAAGGTCAGGATTTGTGAACACTGAAGCTTTCTTT. The complete variable domain, with remaining parts taken from reference TRBV7-2 and TRBJ1-1, reads GAGVSQSPSNKVTEKGKDVELRCDPISGHTALYWYRQSLGQGLEFLIYFQGNSAPDKSGLPSDRFSAERTGGSVSTLTIQRTQQEDSAVYLCASSLVRSGFVNTEAFFGQGTRLTVV.

The V call is TRBV7-8, the J call TRBJ2-7, with D tentatively TRBD2 (5 bases). Deletions cut 3 bases from V and 7 bases from J, with 16 bases between. CDR1 and CDR2 (germline): SGHVS, FQNEAQ. This CDR3 spans 14 amino acids. CDR3 loop: CASSFRTLAREQYF. CDR3 in DNA: TGTGCCAGCAGCTTTAGGACTCTAGCTCGGGAGCAGTACTTC.

V gene TRBV4-3 combines with J gene TRBJ1-1, with TRBD1 matching 7 bases. Germline values: CDR1 LGHNA, CDR2 YSLEER. This CDR3 has 17 residues. V shed 0 bases, J shed 5 bases, and the junction held 12 bases outside the gene matches. The CDR3 region is CASSQDGAGGDRTEAFF. The CDR3 DNA reads as TGCGCCAGCAGCCAAGATGGGGCAGGGGGAGATAGGACTGAAGCTTTCTTT.